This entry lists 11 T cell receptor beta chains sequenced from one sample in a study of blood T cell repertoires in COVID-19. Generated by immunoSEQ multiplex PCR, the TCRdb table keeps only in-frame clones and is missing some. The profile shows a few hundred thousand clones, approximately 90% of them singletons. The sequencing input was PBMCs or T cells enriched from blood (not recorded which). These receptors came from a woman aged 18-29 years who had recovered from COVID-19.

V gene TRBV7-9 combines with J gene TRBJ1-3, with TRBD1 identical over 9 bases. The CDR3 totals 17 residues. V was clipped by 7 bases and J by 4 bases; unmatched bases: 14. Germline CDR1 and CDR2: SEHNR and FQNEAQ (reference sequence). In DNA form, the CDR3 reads TGTGCCAGCACCCCGACCCCGGGACAGGGATTCGGAAACACCATATATTTT. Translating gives CASTPTPGQGFGNTIYF.

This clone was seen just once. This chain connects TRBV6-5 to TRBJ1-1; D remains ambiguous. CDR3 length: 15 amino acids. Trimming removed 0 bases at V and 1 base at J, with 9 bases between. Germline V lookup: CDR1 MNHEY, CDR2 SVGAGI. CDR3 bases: TGTGCCAGCAGTTACTCGATGAGCGCGAACACTGAAGCTTTCTTT. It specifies CASSYSMSANTEAFF.

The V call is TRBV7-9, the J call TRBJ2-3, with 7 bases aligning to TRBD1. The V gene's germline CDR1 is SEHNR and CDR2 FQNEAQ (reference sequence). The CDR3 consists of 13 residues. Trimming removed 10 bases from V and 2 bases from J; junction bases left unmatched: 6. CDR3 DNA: TGTGCCACGACGACAGGGACCACAGATACGCAGTATTTT. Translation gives CATTTGTTDTQYF.

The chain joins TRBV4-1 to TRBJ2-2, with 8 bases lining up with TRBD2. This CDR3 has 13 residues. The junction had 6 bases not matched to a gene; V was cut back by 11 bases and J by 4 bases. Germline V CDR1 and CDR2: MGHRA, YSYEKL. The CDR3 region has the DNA TGCGCCTCGGAAGCGGGGGCCACCGGGGAGCTGTTTTTT. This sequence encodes CASEAGATGELFF.

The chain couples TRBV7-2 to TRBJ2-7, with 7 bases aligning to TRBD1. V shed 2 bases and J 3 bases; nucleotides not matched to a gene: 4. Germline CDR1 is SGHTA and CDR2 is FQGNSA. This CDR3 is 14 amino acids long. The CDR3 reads CASSLRDRNYEQYF. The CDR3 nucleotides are TGTGCCAGCAGCTTACGGGACAGAAACTACGAGCAGTACTTC.

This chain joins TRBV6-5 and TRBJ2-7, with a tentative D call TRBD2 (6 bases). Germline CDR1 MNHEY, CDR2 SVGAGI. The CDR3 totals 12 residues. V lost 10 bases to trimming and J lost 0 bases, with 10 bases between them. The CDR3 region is CATSGDSYEQYF. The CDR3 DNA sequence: TGTGCCACCTCGGGGGACTCCTACGAGCAGTACTTC.

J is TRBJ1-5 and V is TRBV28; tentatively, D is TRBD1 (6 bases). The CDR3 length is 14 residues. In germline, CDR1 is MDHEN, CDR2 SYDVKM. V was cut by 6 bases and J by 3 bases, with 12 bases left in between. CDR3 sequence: CASRMNRANQPQHF. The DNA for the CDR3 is TGTGCCAGCAGGATGAACAGGGCCAATCAGCCCCAGCATTTT.

This CDR3 is CASSLITATNEKLFF. The CDR3, as DNA: TGTGCCAGTAGTCTGATAACTGCAACTAATGAAAAACTGTTTTTT. This chain joins TRBV19 and TRBJ1-4; D is uncertain. Germline CDR1 reads LNHDA; CDR2 reads SQIVND (reference sequence). The CDR3 is 15 amino acids. V lost 5 bases and J 0 bases, leaving 10 bases between the germline ends.

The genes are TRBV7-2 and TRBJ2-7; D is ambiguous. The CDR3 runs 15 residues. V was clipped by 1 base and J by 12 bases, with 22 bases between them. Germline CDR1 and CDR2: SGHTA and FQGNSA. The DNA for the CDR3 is TGTGCCAGCAGCTTAGAGGCAGTTGTTACGAGCGCTTGGTACTTC. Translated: CASSLEAVVTSAWYF.

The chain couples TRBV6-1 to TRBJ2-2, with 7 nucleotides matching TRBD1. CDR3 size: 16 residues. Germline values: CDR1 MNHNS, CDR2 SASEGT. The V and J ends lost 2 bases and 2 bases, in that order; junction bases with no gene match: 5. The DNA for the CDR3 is TGTGCCAGCAGTGAACCGGGACAGATTAACACCGGGGAGCTGTTTTTT. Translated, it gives CASSEPGQINTGELFF.

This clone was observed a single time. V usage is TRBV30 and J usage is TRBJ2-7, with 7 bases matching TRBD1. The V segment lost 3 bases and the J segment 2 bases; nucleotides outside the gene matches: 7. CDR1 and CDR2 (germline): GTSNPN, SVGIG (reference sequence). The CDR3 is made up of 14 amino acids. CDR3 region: CAWSFDRVTYEQYF. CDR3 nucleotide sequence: TGTGCCTGGAGCTTCGACAGGGTTACCTACGAGCAGTACTTC.